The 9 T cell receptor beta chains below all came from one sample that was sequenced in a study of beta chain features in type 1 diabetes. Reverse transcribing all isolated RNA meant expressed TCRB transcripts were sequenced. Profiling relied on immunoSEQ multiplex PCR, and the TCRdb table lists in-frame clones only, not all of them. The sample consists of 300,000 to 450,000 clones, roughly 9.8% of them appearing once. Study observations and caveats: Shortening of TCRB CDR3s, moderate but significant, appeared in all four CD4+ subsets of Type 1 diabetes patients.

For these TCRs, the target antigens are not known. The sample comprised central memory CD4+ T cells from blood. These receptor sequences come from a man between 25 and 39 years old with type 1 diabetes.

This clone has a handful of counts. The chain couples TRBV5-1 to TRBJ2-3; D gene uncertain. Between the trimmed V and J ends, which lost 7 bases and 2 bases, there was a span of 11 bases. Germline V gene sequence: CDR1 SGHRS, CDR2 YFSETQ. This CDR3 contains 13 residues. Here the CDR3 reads CASAPRTTDTQYF. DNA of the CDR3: TGCGCCAGCGCCCCAAGGACCACAGATACGCAGTATTTT.

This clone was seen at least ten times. CDR3 in DNA: TGTGCCAGCAGTTTAATGCTGGCAGGGAATGAAAAACTGTTTTTT. Translation gives CASSLMLAGNEKLFF. The chain couples TRBV28 to TRBJ1-4; possible D gene TRBD1, 5 bases. Looked up from germline, CDR1 is MDHEN and CDR2 is SYDVKM. V dropped 2 bases and J dropped 5 bases, with 12 bases sitting between them. The CDR3 covers 15 residues.

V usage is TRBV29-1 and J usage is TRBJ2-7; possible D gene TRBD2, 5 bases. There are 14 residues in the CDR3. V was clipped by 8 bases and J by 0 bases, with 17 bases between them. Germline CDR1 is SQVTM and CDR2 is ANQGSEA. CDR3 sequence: CSYRLSSNSYEQYF. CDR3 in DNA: TGCAGCTATAGACTATCCAGCAACTCCTACGAGCAGTACTTC.

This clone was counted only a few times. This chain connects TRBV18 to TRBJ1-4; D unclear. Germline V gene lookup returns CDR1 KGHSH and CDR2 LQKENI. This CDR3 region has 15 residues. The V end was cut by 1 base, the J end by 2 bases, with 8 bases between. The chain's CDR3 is CASSPQGDTNEKLFF. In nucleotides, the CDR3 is TGTGCCAGCTCACCACAGGGTGACACTAATGAAAAACTGTTTTTT.

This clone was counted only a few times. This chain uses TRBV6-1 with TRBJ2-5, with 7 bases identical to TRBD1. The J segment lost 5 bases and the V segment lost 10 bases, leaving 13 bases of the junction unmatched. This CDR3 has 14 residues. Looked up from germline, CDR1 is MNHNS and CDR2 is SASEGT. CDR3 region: CAISPKTTGETQYF. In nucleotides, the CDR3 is TGTGCCATCAGCCCCAAAACGACAGGGGAGACCCAGTACTTC.

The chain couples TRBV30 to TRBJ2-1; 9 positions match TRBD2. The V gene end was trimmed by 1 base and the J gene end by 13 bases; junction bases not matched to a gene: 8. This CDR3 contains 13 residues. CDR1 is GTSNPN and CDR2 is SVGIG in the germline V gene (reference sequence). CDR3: CAWSADTLAGQFF. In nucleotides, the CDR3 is TGTGCCTGGAGTGCAGACACTCTAGCGGGACAGTTCTTC.

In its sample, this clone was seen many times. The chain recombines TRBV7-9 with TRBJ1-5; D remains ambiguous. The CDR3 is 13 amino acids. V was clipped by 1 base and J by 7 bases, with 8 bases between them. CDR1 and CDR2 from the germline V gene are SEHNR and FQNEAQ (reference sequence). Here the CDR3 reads CASSLVLGQPQHF. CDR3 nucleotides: TGTGCCAGCAGCTTAGTCCTTGGCCAGCCCCAGCATTTT.

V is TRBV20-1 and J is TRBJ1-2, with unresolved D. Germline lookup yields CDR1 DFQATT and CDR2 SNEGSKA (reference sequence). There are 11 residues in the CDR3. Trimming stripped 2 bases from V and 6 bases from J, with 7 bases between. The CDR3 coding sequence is TGCAGTGCTAGAAGTAAAGATGGCTACACCTTC. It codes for CSARSKDGYTF.

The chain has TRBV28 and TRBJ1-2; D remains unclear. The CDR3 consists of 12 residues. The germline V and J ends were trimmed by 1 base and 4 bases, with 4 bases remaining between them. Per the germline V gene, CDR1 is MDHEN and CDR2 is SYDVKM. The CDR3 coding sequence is TGTGCCAGCAGTTTATCCCTCTATGGCTACACCTTC. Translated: CASSLSLYGYTF.